The 7 T cell receptor beta chains presented below share a single source sample, sequenced in a study of tumour-infiltrating T cells in Burkitt lymphoma. Clones were sequenced by immunoSEQ multiplex PCR, and TCRdb holds only the in-frame ones, with some missing. This table has fewer than 1,500 clones, over 85% appearing once. Material for sequencing was tumor tissue. Every receptor here comes from a human donor with diffuse large B-cell lymphoma.

This chain links TRBV4-1 with TRBJ1-1; 7 positions agree with TRBD1. The CDR3 has 15 residues. Germline-derived CDR1 and CDR2 are MGHRA and YSYEKL. The V segment lost 4 bases and the J segment 4 bases; nucleotides outside the gene matches: 9. CDR3 region: CASSPMDRSVTEAFF. CDR3 DNA sequence: TGCGCCAGCAGCCCCATGGACAGGTCGGTCACTGAAGCTTTCTTT.

The rearrangement links TRBV30 to TRBJ2-2; D perhaps matches TRBD1 (6 bases). Trimming took off 0 bases at V and 4 bases at J, with 9 bases between the two ends. Germline V gene sequence: CDR1 GTSNPN, CDR2 SVGIG (reference sequence). This CDR3 spans 14 amino acids. CDR3 DNA sequence: TGTGCCTGGAGTGTAGGACAGCTCACCGGGGAGCTGTTTTTT. Protein: CAWSVGQLTGELFF.

This sequence joins TRBV10-2 and TRBJ2-7, with 7 bases fitting TRBD2. The V segment lost 7 bases and the J segment 6 bases; nucleotides outside the gene matches: 6. Germline V lookup: CDR1 WSHSY, CDR2 SAAADI. CDR3 length: 12 residues. CDR3 protein: CASNSAGREQYF. DNA of the CDR3: TGCGCCAGCAACTCAGCGGGGCGCGAGCAGTACTTC.

This clone appeared once. The rearrangement joins TRBV29-1 to TRBJ1-2; 10 bases are shared with TRBD1. With 0 bases clipped from V and 6 bases from J, the junction kept 4 bases outside the gene matches. This CDR3 is 14 amino acids long. Germline V gives CDR1 SQVTM, CDR2 ANQGSEA. The CDR3 loop is CSVEDLGTGDGYTF. The CDR3, as DNA: TGCAGCGTTGAAGATCTAGGGACAGGGGATGGCTACACCTTC.

The chain uses TRBV4-3 and TRBJ2-1; D perhaps matches TRBD2 (5 bases). Germline V lookup: CDR1 LGHNA, CDR2 YSLEER. The V gene lost 0 bases and the J gene lost 5 bases, with 11 bases spanning the gap. The CDR3 is 15 residues long. The CDR3 reads CASSQDTGINNEQFF. The CDR3 region has the DNA TGCGCCAGCAGCCAAGATACGGGGATAAACAATGAGCAGTTCTTC.

V and J are TRBV29-1 and TRBJ2-2, with D possibly TRBD2 on 5 matching bases. The length of the CDR3 is 11 residues. V was shortened by 7 bases and J by 8 bases, with 11 bases between the two germline ends. CDR1 is SQVTM, CDR2 ANQGSEA, per germline. The CDR3 region is CSGRLDGELFF. The CDR3 region has the DNA TGCAGCGGGAGGCTGGATGGGGAGCTGTTTTTT.

This clone has just one count. In DNA form, the CDR3 reads TGTGCCAGCAGCCCGGGTCGGTATGGCTACACCTTC. It specifies CASSPGRYGYTF. The chain recombines TRBV5-4 with TRBJ1-2; no clear D gene. Looked up from germline, CDR1 is SGHNT and CDR2 is YYREEE (reference sequence). The ends were cut back, 4 bases at V and 5 bases at J, with 9 bases in the middle. The CDR3 sequence is 12 residues long. Filled out from reference TRBV5-4 and TRBJ1-2, the complete variable domain reads ETGVTQSPTHLIKTRGQQVTLRCSSQSGHNTVSWYQQALGQGPQFIFQYYREEENGRGNFPPRFSGLQFPNYSSELNVNALELDDSALYLCASSPGRYGYTFGSGTRLTVV.